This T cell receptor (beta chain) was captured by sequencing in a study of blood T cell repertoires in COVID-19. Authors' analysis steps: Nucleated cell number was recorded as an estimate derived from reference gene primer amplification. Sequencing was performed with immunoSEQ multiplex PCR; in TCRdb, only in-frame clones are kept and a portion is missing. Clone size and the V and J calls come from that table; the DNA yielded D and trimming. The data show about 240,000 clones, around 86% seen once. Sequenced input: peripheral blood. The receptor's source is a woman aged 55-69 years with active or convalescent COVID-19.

The CDR3 nucleotides read TGTGCCAGCAGCCAAGGACAGACTAATCAGCCCCAGCATTTT. Encoded protein: CASSQGQTNQPQHF. The V call is TRBV3-1 (or the pseudogene TRBV3-2), the J call TRBJ1-5; D is perhaps TRBD1 (5 bases). This CDR3 contains 14 residues. V was cut by 1 base and J by 4 bases, with 8 bases left in between. The germline CDR1 and CDR2 sequences are LGHDT and YNNKEL (reference sequence).